The clone carrying this TCR beta chain was picked up many times. No antigen is known for it. TCRdb recomputed calls from the 5' RACE reads with MiXCR, one row per CDR3 protein. The data contain 190,000 or so distinct CDR3 sequences, roughly a tenth of them singletons. Looked up from germline, CDR1 is SGHAT and CDR2 is FQNNGV. The CDR3 is 15 residues long. V lost 8 bases and J 1 base, leaving 14 bases between the germline ends. The data derive from a study of T-cell memory formation after mild COVID-19. In the study overall: Clusters were largely donor specific. Whole-study findings and limits: Day 15 to 85 contracting clones showed balanced CD4/CD8; later expanders leaned CD4+. Contracting CD4+ clones were located mainly in CM and EM, and CD8+ clones in EMRA. Researchers found some responding clones in pre-infection memory, a sign that cross-reactive memory joined.

The sequencing sample was made of PBMCs or a T cell subset sorted from them (not recorded which). The chain combines TRBV11-2 with TRBJ2-2; D is perhaps TRBD2 (5 bases). The source is a man between 18 and 35 years old who had mild COVID-19 (a few samples of this study predate the infection). Cell type and time point are not known. CDR3 sequence (DNA): TGTGCCAGCCGATCGCCGGGGAGGAACACCGGGGAGCTGTTTTTT. Protein product: CASRSPGRNTGELFF.